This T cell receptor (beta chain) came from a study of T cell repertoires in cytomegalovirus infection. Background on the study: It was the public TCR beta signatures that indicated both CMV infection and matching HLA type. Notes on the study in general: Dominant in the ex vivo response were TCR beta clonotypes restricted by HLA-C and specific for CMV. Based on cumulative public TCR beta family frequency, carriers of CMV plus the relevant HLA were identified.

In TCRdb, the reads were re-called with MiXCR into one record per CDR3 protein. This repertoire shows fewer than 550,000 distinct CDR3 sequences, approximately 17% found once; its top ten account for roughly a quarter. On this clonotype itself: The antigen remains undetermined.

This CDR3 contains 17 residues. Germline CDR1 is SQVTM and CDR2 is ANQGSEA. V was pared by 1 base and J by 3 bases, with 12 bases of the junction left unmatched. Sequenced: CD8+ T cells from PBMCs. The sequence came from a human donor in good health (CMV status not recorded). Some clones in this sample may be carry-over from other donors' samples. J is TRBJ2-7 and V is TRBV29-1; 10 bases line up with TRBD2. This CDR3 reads CSVEVGASGSAVYEQYF. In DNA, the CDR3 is TGCAGCGTTGAAGTTGGGGCTAGCGGGAGCGCAGTCTACGAGCAGTACTTC.